These 17 T cell receptor beta chains originate from one sample sequenced in a study of shared clonotypes between healthy human individuals. CD45RO-negative cells were positively selected for CCR7, leaving out terminally differentiated effector memory CD45RA+ cells. Sequencing used immunoSEQ multiplex PCR; TCRdb keeps in-frame clones, though not all of them. Of over 2 million clones listed, roughly 95% are singletons. Sequenced material: naive CD8+ T cells sorted from blood. Receptors originate from a man between 18 and 29 years old in good health.

In its sample, this clone was seen a few times. This chain links TRBV2 with TRBJ2-5; 7 bases agree with TRBD2. Trimming cost V 2 bases and J 2 bases; bases outside gene matches: 2. CDR3 size: 14 residues. The germline gives CDR1 SNHLY, CDR2 FYNNEI. The CDR3 region is CASSELAAQETQYF. The CDR3 DNA sequence: TGTGCCAGCAGTGAACTAGCGGCGCAAGAGACCCAGTACTTC.

The chain uses TRBV2 and TRBJ2-7; D may be TRBD1 (6 bases). From germline, CDR1 is SNHLY and CDR2 FYNNEI. This CDR3 region has 13 residues. V was shortened by 2 bases and J by 5 bases, with 10 bases between the two germline ends. The DNA of the CDR3 is TGTGCCAGCAGTGAAATGGGGGCCGACGAGCAGTACTTC. Translated, it gives CASSEMGADEQYF.

This chain connects TRBV7-9 to TRBJ2-1; 7 bases fit TRBD1. Looked up from germline, CDR1 is SEHNR and CDR2 is FQNEAQ (reference sequence). The CDR3 spans 16 residues. The ends lost 5 bases at V and 4 bases at J; junction bases unmatched: 11. DNA of the CDR3: TGTGCCAGCAGCCCGCGGACAGGACAAGAGTACAATGAGCAGTTCTTC. Its protein product is CASSPRTGQEYNEQFF.

In this sample, this clone turned up once. J is TRBJ2-6 and V is TRBV7-9; tentatively, D is TRBD1 or TRBD2 (6 bases each). V lost 5 bases, J lost 4 bases, and 12 bases lay in between. The germline V gene encodes CDR1 SEHNR and CDR2 FQNEAQ (reference sequence). The CDR3 contains 15 residues. The CDR3 DNA follows: TGTGCCAGCAGCCACAGGGAGGCCGGGGCCAACGTCCTGACTTTC. As protein: CASSHREAGANVLTF. Supplemented by reference TRBV7-9 and TRBJ2-6, the full variable domain reads DTGVSQNPRHKITKRGQNVTFRCDPISEHNRLYWYRQTLGQGPEFLTYFQNEAQLEKSRLLSDRFSAERPKGSFSTLEIQRTEQGDSAMYLCASSHREAGANVLTFGAGSRLTVL.

The chain has TRBV6-5 and TRBJ1-1; D gene ambiguous. With 7 bases removed from V and 1 base from J, the gap between germline ends came to 10 bases. This CDR3 has 13 residues. CDR1 and CDR2 from the germline V gene are MNHEY and SVGAGI. CDR3 residues: CASTGFGNTEAFF. The CDR3, as DNA: TGTGCCAGCACGGGGTTCGGGAACACTGAAGCTTTCTTT.

With respect to this clone: Relative to the germline gene, one junction end is altered; a read error may explain this. The genes are TRBV7-7 and TRBJ2-2, with a possible D match to TRBD1 (5 bases). The germline V gene has CDR1 SSHAT and CDR2 FNYEAQ (reference sequence). The CDR3 runs to 12 residues. The CDR3 sequence: CASSGAHEELFF. DNA of the CDR3: TGTGCTAGCAGTGGGGCCCATGAGGAGCTGTTTTTT.

This clone was observed a single time. The V and J genes are TRBV4-1 and TRBJ1-2; D unclear. The CDR3 covers 15 residues. Trimming took 4 bases from V and 5 from J, leaving 17 bases between them. Germline V CDR1 and CDR2: MGHRA, YSYEKL. The CDR3: CASSPVGGAAYGYTF. The DNA of the CDR3 is TGCGCCAGCAGCCCCGTGGGTGGAGCCGCTTATGGCTACACCTTC.

This clone occurred a few times. The chain couples TRBV5-1 to TRBJ1-2; D is unclear. V dropped 1 base and J dropped 6 bases, with 10 bases sitting between them. CDR1 and CDR2 (germline): SGHRS, YFSETQ. This CDR3 contains 13 residues. CDR3 region: CASSLYGVDGYTF. CDR3 bases: TGCGCCAGCAGCTTGTACGGGGTCGATGGCTACACCTTC.

This clone was picked up one time. The V and J genes are TRBV29-1 and TRBJ2-1; D is unresolved. The CDR3 covers 13 residues. Germline CDR1 and CDR2: SQVTM and ANQGSEA. Trimming removed 4 bases at V and 10 bases at J, with 17 bases between. For the CDR3, the DNA is TGCAGCGTTGCCTTTGCATGGCTAGGCGAGCAGTTCTTC. Protein product: CSVAFAWLGEQFF.

This clone has only one observation. The chain links TRBV30 to TRBJ2-3; D uncertain. Germline V gives CDR1 GTSNPN, CDR2 SVGIG (reference sequence). The length of the CDR3 is 12 residues. V lost 1 base and J 4 bases, leaving 6 bases between the germline ends. For the CDR3, the DNA is TGTGCCTGGAGTGACACTTCAGATACGCAGTATTTT. Its translation is CAWSDTSDTQYF.

The chain joins TRBV4-1 to TRBJ2-4; D gene ambiguous. This CDR3 comprises 13 residues. Trimming stripped 4 bases from V and 3 bases from J, with 7 bases between. The germline V gene has CDR1 MGHRA and CDR2 YSYEKL. The CDR3 region is CASSLKDKNIQYF. CDR3 in DNA: TGCGCCAGCAGCCTTAAGGACAAAAACATTCAGTACTTC.

The V gene is TRBV6-6, the J gene TRBJ2-7, with TRBD2 matching over 11 bases. V lost 4 bases, J lost 5 bases, and 10 bases stayed unmatched. The CDR3 extends over 16 amino acids. CDR1 is MNHNY and CDR2 is SVGAGI in the germline V gene (reference sequence). The CDR3 sequence is CASSFLSGRDRNEQYF. DNA for the CDR3: TGTGCCAGCAGTTTCCTTAGCGGGAGGGATAGAAACGAGCAGTACTTC.

The chain carries TRBV5-6 and TRBJ1-3; possible D gene TRBD1, 6 bases. The CDR3 has 17 amino acids. Trimming left V 4 bases short and J 4 bases short, with 21 bases between. CDR1 is SGHDT, CDR2 YYEEEE, per germline. The CDR3, as DNA: TGTGCCAGCAGCCCGGATTTGGGCCAGGGGACAGGAAACACCATATATTTT. Encoded protein: CASSPDLGQGTGNTIYF.

Comments on this clone: The sample contains more than one DNA sequence encoding this CDR3. The chain has TRBV20-1 and TRBJ2-1, with D unresolved. The CDR3 is made up of 11 amino acids. The germline V and J ends were trimmed by 1 base and 6 bases, with 4 bases remaining between them. Germline-derived CDR1 and CDR2 are DFQATT and SNEGSKA (reference sequence). The CDR3 DNA reads as TGCAGTGCTAGAGGTAGCAATGAGCAGTTCTTC. It specifies CSARGSNEQFF.

This clone was seen only a few times. The V call is TRBV11-2, the J call TRBJ1-1, with 7 bases that match TRBD1. This CDR3 comprises 15 residues. The junction had 8 bases not matched to a gene; V was cut back by 5 bases and J by 2 bases. Germline V CDR1 and CDR2: SGHAT, FQNNGV. The CDR3 DNA reads as TGTGCCAGCAGCCCAACAGGGGAAAGAAACACTGAAGCTTTCTTT. It codes for CASSPTGERNTEAFF. Full variable domain (outside the CDR3, taken from reference TRBV11-2 and TRBJ1-1): EAGVAQSPRYKIIEKRQSVAFWCNPISGHATLYWYQQILGQGPKLLIQFQNNGVVDDSQLPKDRFSAERLKGVDSTLKIQPAKLEDSAVYLCASSPTGERNTEAFFGQGTRLTVV.

This clone came up once. V gene TRBV5-4 combines with J gene TRBJ2-5; maybe TRBD2 (5 bases). With 4 bases removed from V and 2 bases from J, the gap between germline ends came to 12 bases. The CDR3 contains 14 residues. Germline V gene lookup returns CDR1 SGHNT and CDR2 YYREEE (reference sequence). Written as DNA, the CDR3 is TGTGCCAGCAGCCCCGAGGGTTGGCAAGAGACCCAGTACTTC. Protein: CASSPEGWQETQYF. The full variable domain, with the rest looked up from reference TRBV5-4 and TRBJ2-5, is ETGVTQSPTHLIKTRGQQVTLRCSSQSGHNTVSWYQQALGQGPQFIFQYYREEENGRGNFPPRFSGLQFPNYSSELNVNALELDDSALYLCASSPEGWQETQYFGPGTRLLVL.

The chain recombines TRBV9 with TRBJ2-3, with D hard to call. The CDR3 spans 16 residues. Trimming removed 1 base at V and 2 bases at J, with 14 bases between. The germline gives CDR1 SGDLS, CDR2 YYNGEE. CDR3: CASSVFADTFTDTQYF. The CDR3 nucleotides read TGTGCCAGCAGCGTATTTGCGGATACCTTCACAGATACGCAGTATTTT. The whole variable domain, filled in from reference TRBV9 and TRBJ2-3, reads DSGVTQTPKHLITATGQRVTLRCSPRSGDLSVYWYQQSLDQGLQFLIQYYNGEERAKGNILERFSAQQFPDLHSELNLSSLELGDSALYFCASSVFADTFTDTQYFGPGTRLTVL.